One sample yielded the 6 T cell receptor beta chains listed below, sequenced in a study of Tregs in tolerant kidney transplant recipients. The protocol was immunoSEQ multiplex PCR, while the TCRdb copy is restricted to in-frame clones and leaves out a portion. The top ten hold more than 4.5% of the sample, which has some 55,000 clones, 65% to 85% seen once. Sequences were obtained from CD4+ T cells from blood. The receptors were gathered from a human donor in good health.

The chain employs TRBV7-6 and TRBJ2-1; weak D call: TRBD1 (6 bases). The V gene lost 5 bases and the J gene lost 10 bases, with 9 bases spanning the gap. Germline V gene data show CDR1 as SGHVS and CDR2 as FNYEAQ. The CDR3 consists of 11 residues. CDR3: CASSPGQEQFF. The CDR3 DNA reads TGTGCCAGCAGCCCCGGACAGGAGCAGTTCTTC.

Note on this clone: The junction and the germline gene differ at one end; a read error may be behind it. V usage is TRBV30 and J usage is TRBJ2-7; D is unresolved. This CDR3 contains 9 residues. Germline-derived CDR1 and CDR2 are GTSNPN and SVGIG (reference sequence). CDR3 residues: CAWRTIPDF. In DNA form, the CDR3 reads TGTGCCTGGAGAACCATCCCAGACTTC. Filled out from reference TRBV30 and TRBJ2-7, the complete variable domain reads SQTIHQWPATLVQPVGSPLSLECTVEGTSNPNLYWYRQAAGRGLQLLFYSVGIGQISSEVPQNLSASRPQDRQFILSSKKLLLSDSGFYLCAWRTIPDFGPGTRLTVT.

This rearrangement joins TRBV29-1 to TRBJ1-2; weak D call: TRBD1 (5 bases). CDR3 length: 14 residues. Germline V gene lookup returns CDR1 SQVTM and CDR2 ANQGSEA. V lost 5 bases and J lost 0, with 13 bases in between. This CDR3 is CSVLQAQANYGYTF. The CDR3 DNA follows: TGCAGCGTTTTACAGGCGCAAGCTAACTATGGCTACACCTTC.

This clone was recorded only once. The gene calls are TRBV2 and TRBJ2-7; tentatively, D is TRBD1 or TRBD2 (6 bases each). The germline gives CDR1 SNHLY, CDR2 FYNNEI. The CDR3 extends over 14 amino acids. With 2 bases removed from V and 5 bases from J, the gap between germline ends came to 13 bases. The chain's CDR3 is CASSELWRDNEQYF. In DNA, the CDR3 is TGTGCCAGCAGTGAATTGTGGAGGGACAACGAGCAGTACTTC.

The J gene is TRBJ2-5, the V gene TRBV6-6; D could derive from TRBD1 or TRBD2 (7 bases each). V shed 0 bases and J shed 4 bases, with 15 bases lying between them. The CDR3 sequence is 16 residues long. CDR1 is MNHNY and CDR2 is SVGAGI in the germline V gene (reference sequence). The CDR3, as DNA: TGTGCCAGCAGTTACTCTCCTATCAGGGGGGGAGAGACCCAGTACTTC. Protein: CASSYSPIRGGETQYF.

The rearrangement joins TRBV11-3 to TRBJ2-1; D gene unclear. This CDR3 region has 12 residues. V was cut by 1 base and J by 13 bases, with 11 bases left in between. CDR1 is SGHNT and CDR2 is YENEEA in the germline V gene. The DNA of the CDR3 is TGTGCCAGCAGCTTAGGCCTCACAAACCAGTTCTTC. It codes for CASSLGLTNQFF.